This T cell receptor (beta chain) was sequenced in a study of T cell repertoires in cytomegalovirus infection. Study information: Indications of both CMV infection and matching HLA type were provided by public TCR beta signatures.

TCRdb re-derived calls from the reads in MiXCR, one entry per CDR3 protein. Among around 530,000 distinct CDR3 sequences listed, 26% were seen once. This clonotype was seen a handful of times. Germline CDR1 SGHNT, CDR2 YYREEE (reference sequence). The CDR3 runs to 14 residues. The ends lost 1 base at V and 7 bases at J; junction bases unmatched: 5. The chain recombines TRBV5-4 with TRBJ1-2, with TRBD1 matching over 9 bases. The sequence came from a human donor in good health (CMV status not recorded). Some clones in this sample may be carry-over from other donors' samples. Sequenced sample: PBMCs. The CDR3 reads CASSLPDRGSGYTF. The CDR3 DNA follows: TGTGCCAGCAGCTTGCCTGACAGGGGGAGTGGCTACACCTTC.